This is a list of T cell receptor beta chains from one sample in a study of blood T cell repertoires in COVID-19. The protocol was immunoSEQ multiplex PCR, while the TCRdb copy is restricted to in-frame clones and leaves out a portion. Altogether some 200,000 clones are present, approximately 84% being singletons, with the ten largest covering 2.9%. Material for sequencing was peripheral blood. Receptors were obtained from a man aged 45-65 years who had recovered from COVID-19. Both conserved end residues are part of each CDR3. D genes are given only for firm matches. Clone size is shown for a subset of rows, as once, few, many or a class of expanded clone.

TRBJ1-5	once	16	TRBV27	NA	CASSSRAGTSNQPQHF	TGTGCCAGCAGCTCACGGGCCGGGACAAGCAATCAGCCCCAGCATTTT
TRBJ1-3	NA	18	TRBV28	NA	CASSLVYGRGASGNTIYF	TGTGCCAGCAGTTTGGTTTACGGCAGGGGAGCCTCTGGAAACACCATATATTTT
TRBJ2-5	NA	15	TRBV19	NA	CASSSPGGGAETQYF	TGTGCCAGTAGTTCCCCGGGTGGGGGGGCAGAGACCCAGTACTTC
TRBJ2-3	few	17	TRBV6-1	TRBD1	CASSDLPDRARTDTQYF	TGTGCCAGCAGTGACCTACCTGACAGGGCTCGCACAGATACGCAGTATTTT
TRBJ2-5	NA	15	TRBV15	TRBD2	CATTTPGRTQETQYF	TGTGCCACCACCACCCCCGGGAGGACCCAAGAGACCCAGTACTTC
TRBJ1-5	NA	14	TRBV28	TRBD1	CASSPEDRRGPQHF	TGTGCCAGCAGTCCCGAGGACAGGAGGGGGCCCCAGCATTTT
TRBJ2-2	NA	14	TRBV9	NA	CASSGTANTGELFF	TGTGCCAGCAGCGGGACTGCAAACACCGGGGAGCTGTTTTTT
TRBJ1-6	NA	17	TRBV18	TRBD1	CASSPNRQGLTNSPLHF	TGTGCCAGCTCACCAAATAGACAGGGGCTAACCAATTCACCCCTCCACTTT
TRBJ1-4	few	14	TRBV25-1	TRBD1	CASSDPGQGEKLFF	TGTGCCAGCAGTGACCCGGGACAGGGTGAAAAACTGTTTTTT
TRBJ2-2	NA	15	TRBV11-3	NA	CASSLGQGSAGELFF	TGTGCCAGCAGCTTAGGCCAGGGGTCAGCCGGGGAGCTGTTTTTT
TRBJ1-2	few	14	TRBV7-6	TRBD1	CASSLGGQGDGYTF	TGTGCCAGCAGCCTAGGGGGACAGGGCGATGGCTACACCTTC
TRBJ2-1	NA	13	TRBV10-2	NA	CASNQDYLNEQFF	TGCGCCAGCAATCAGGACTACTTAAATGAGCAGTTCTTC
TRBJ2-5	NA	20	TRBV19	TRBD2	CASSTRPALRGSGEQETQYF	TGTGCCAGTAGTACTCGGCCAGCCCTACGGGGTAGCGGGGAACAAGAGACCCAGTACTTC
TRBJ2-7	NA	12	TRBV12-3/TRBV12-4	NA	CASSPRLHEQYF	TGTGCCAGCAGTCCCCGACTCCACGAGCAGTACTTC
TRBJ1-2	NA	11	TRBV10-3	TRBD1	CAVGTGVGYTF	TGTGCCGTCGGGACAGGGGTCGGCTACACCTTC
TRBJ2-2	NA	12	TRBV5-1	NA	CASSSNFGELFF	TGCGCCAGCAGCTCTAATTTCGGGGAGCTGTTTTTT
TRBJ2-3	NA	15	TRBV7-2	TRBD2	CASRLAGGHTDTQYF	TGTGCCAGCAGGTTAGCGGGAGGCCACACAGATACGCAGTATTTT
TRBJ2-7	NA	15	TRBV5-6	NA	CASSLGPGSSYEQYF	TGTGCCAGCAGCCTGGGACCGGGAAGCTCCTACGAGCAGTACTTC
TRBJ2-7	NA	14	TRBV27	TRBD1	CASSFRTGYHEQYF	TGTGCCAGCAGTTTTCGGACAGGTTATCACGAGCAGTACTTC
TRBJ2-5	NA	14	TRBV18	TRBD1	CASSHQTGMETQYF	TGTGCCAGCTCACATCAGACAGGGATGGAGACCCAGTACTTC
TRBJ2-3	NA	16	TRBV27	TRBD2	CASSLWGLAGTDTQYF	TGTGCCAGCAGTTTGTGGGGACTAGCGGGCACAGATACGCAGTATTTT
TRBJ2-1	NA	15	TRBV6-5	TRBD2	CASIRLAGGPGEQFF	TGTGCCAGCATCAGACTAGCGGGAGGGCCAGGGGAGCAGTTCTTC
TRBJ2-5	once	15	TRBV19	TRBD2	CASSRGGSGGETQYF	TGTGCCAGTAGTAGAGGAGGGTCCGGGGGGGAGACCCAGTACTTC
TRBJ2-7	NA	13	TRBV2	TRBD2	CASELAGVYEQYF	TGTGCCAGCGAACTAGCGGGAGTCTACGAGCAGTACTTC
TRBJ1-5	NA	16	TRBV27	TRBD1	CASSPLDRGSNQPQHF	TGTGCCAGCAGTCCCCTAGACAGGGGCAGCAATCAGCCCCAGCATTTT
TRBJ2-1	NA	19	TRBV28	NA	CASSSNLANTLYSYNEQFF	TGTGCCAGCAGTTCCAATCTAGCGAACACCCTCTACTCCTACAATGAGCAGTTCTTC
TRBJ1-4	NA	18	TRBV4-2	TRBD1	CASSQGSDRGPTNEKLFF	TGTGCCAGCAGCCAAGGTTCGGACAGGGGGCCAACTAATGAAAAACTGTTTTTT
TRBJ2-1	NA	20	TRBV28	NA	CASSTPGGAGRGKSYNEQFF	TGTGCCAGCAGTACCCCCGGAGGAGCGGGAAGGGGGAAGTCCTACAATGAGCAGTTCTTC
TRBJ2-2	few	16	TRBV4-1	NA	CASSQAGVPFTGELFF	TGCGCCAGCAGCCAAGCGGGGGTTCCCTTCACCGGGGAGCTGTTTTTT
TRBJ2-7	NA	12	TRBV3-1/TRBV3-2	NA	CASSQSRNEQYF	TGTGCCAGCAGCCAATCCCGTAACGAGCAGTACTTC
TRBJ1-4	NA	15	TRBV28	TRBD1	CASSFSDRVSKKLFF	TGTGCCAGCAGTTTTAGCGACAGGGTGTCGAAAAAACTGTTTTTT
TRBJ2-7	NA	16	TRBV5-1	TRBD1	CASSRVAGQGAREQYF	TGCGCCAGCAGCCGCGTTGCGGGACAGGGGGCGCGCGAGCAGTACTTC
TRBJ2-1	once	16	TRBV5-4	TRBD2	CASSLATSGRHGEQFF	TGTGCCAGCAGCTTAGCGACTAGCGGGAGACACGGTGAGCAGTTCTTC
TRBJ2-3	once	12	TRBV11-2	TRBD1	CASTRQGMAQYF	TGTGCCAGCACCCGACAGGGGATGGCGCAGTATTTT
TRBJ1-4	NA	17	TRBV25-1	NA	CASSNIQGRSDNEKLFF	TGTGCCAGCAGTAACATACAGGGCCGCAGTGATAATGAAAAACTGTTTTTT
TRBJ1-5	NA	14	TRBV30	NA	CAWSGGVSNQPQHF	TGTGCCTGGAGTGGGGGAGTTAGCAATCAGCCCCAGCATTTT
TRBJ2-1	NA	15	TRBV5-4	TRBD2	CASRYGLAGRDEQFF	TGTGCCAGCAGGTACGGACTAGCGGGAAGGGATGAGCAGTTCTTC